These 10 T cell receptor beta chains share one sample of origin, sequenced in a study of T cells after yellow fever vaccination. Each CDR3 protein gets one entry after TCRdb re-called the 5' RACE reads with MiXCR. In the table there are 300,000 to 400,000 distinct CDR3 sequences, around 12% of which are singletons. The sample was CD4+ T cells sorted from PBMCs, taken 15 days after the yellow fever booster vaccination. The receptors originated from a man aged 18 to 29 who received the YFV17D yellow fever vaccine.

This clonotype was detected only a few times. The V gene is TRBV28, the J gene TRBJ2-1; possible D gene TRBD2, 6 bases. Germline V gene lookup returns CDR1 MDHEN and CDR2 SYDVKM. The CDR3 totals 17 residues. Between the trimmed V and J ends, which lost 2 bases and 4 bases, there was a span of 18 bases. The CDR3 here is CASSLGLGLASYNEQFF. DNA of the CDR3: TGTGCCAGCAGTTTAGGATTAGGGCTAGCGTCGTACAATGAGCAGTTCTTC.

This chain connects TRBV3-1 to TRBJ1-6, with D maybe TRBD1 (6 bases). Germline-derived CDR1 and CDR2 are LGHDT and YNNKEL (reference sequence). The length of the CDR3 is 14 residues. The germline V and J ends were trimmed by 0 bases and 9 bases, with 9 bases remaining between them. CDR3 protein: CASSQDRGGSPLHF. The CDR3 bases are TGTGCCAGCAGCCAAGACAGGGGTGGTTCACCCCTCCACTTT.

This clonotype was counted ten times or more. This sequence joins TRBV5-1 and TRBJ1-2; D ambiguous. Trimming removed 2 bases at V and 2 bases at J, with 10 bases between. The CDR3 loop spans 14 amino acids. The germline V gene has CDR1 SGHRS and CDR2 YFSETQ. The CDR3 DNA sequence: TGCGCCAGCAGCTTAGGGCTGGTGAACTATGGCTACACCTTC. Translated, it gives CASSLGLVNYGYTF.

This clonotype showed up just a few times. This chain joins TRBV2 and TRBJ2-5; maybe TRBD2 (5 bases). CDR1 and CDR2 (germline): SNHLY, FYNNEI. V was cut by 7 bases and J by 2 bases, with 8 bases left in between. The CDR3 sequence is 12 residues long. In DNA, the CDR3 is TGTGCCAGCACCCCGGGGCAAGAGACCCAGTACTTC. Translation gives CASTPGQETQYF.

This clonotype was counted between two and nine times. The chain has TRBV2 and TRBJ1-6, with 8 bases matching TRBD1. The trim removed 7 bases at V and 0 bases at J, leaving 5 bases unmatched. From germline, CDR1 is SNHLY and CDR2 FYNNEI. The CDR3 spans 16 residues. CDR3 nucleotides: TGTGCCAGCACCTGGACAGGGAGCTCCTATAATTCACCCCTCCACTTT. This sequence encodes CASTWTGSSYNSPLHF.

J is TRBJ2-7 and V is TRBV18; 11 bases line up with TRBD1. Germline V lookup: CDR1 KGHSH, CDR2 LQKENI. The CDR3 length is 14 residues. V trimming: 5 bases; J trimming: 5 bases; junction bases outside the gene matches: 5. The CDR3 reads CASSGTGGPHEQYF. For the CDR3, the DNA is TGTGCCAGCTCAGGGACAGGGGGACCCCACGAGCAGTACTTC.

This clonotype was observed many times. The chain couples TRBV12-3 or TRBV12-4 to TRBJ1-2; D unresolved. V was pared by 3 bases and J by 8 bases, with 13 bases between. This CDR3 has 13 amino acids. CDR3 in amino acids: CASSFDPEQGYTF. CDR3 DNA: TGTGCCAGCAGTTTTGACCCCGAACAGGGCTACACCTTC.

V and J are TRBV5-4 and TRBJ2-6; D tentatively reads TRBD1 or TRBD2 (5 bases each). The CDR3 length is 13 residues. Germline V CDR1 and CDR2: SGHNT, YYREEE (reference sequence). The germline V and J ends were trimmed by 4 bases and 17 bases, with 19 bases remaining between them. Here the CDR3 reads CASSGGPSPRVTF. The DNA of the CDR3 is TGTGCCAGCAGCGGGGGACCCTCTCCTCGGGTGACTTTC.

A word on this clonotype: Compared with germline, one end of the junction differs, possibly owing to a read error. V and J are TRBV7-3 and TRBJ2-3, with D maybe TRBD1 (5 bases). The V gene's germline CDR1 is SGHTA and CDR2 FQGTGA. The length of the CDR3 is 15 residues. The CDR3 DNA reads TGTGCCAGCAGCTTAAAGGGCTGGGGCACAGATAGGCAGTATTTT. Translating gives CASSLKGWGTDRQYF.

This clonotype was picked up many times. The chain has TRBV5-4 and TRBJ2-3; D might be TRBD1 or TRBD2, each matching 5 bases. The germline V and J ends were trimmed by 2 bases and 2 bases, with 9 bases remaining between them. This CDR3 is 14 amino acids long. Germline V gene lookup returns CDR1 SGHNT and CDR2 YYREEE (reference sequence). This chain's CDR3 is CASSFTGTTDTQYF. CDR3 nucleotides: TGTGCCAGCAGCTTTACGGGGACCACAGATACGCAGTATTTT.